Included here is one T cell receptor beta chain sequence, with context. The sample is drawn from a study of T cells after yellow fever vaccination. CDR1 and CDR2 (germline): DFQATT, SNEGSKA (reference sequence). The CDR3 totals 13 residues. The V end was cut by 1 base, the J end by 5 bases, with 9 bases between. TCRdb reanalysed the 5' RACE reads using MiXCR and keeps one entry per CDR3 protein. The data show 300,000 to 400,000 distinct CDR3 sequences, with approximately 8% seen just once and around 17% held by the top ten. The chain joins TRBV20-1 to TRBJ2-1; D not certain. The sequence derives from a man aged 18 to 30 who received the YFV17D yellow fever vaccine. Sequences were derived from PBMCs, sampled roughly seven weeks after the first yellow fever vaccination. The CDR3 nucleotides read TGCAGTGCTAGAGCCCCTAGGAACAATGAGCAGTTCTTC. Residues: CSARAPRNNEQFF.